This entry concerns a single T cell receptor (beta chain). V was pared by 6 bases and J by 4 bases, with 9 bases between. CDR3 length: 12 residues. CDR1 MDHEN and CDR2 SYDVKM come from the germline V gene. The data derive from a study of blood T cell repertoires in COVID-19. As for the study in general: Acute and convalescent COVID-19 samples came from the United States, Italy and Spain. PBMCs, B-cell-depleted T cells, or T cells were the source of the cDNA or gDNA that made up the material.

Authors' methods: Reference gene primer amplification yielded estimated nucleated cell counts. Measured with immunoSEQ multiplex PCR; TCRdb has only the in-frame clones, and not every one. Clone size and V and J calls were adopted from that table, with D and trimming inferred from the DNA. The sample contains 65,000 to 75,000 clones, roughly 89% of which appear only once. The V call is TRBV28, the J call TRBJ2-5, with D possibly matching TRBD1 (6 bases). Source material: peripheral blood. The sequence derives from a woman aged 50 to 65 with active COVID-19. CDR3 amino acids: CASRLDRETQYF. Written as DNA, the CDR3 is TGTGCCAGCAGATTGGACAGAGAGACCCAGTACTTC.